The 8 T cell receptor beta chains below all came from one sample that was sequenced in a study of Ad26.COV2.S vaccination and SARS-CoV-2 variants. Treatment denoted: 19 received Ad26.COV2.S at low or high dose, single or two shots; 5 received placebo; per-sample allocation not given. The samples were gathered on day 63 after the first injection of vaccine or placebo. Repertoires were generated with immunoSEQ multiplex PCR, while TCRdb's copy carries only in-frame clones and drops some. This table has 320,000 or so clones, roughly 88% appearing once. The sample consisted of peripheral blood, taken in a trial of Ad26.COV2.S vaccine versus placebo. These receptor sequences come from a person aged 18-65 years who received the Ad26.COV2.S COVID-19 vaccine or a placebo.

This sequence joins TRBV28 and TRBJ2-3; the match to TRBD2 covers 15 bases. The germline V gene encodes CDR1 MDHEN and CDR2 SYDVKM. The V and J ends lost 5 bases and 5 bases, in that order; junction bases with no gene match: 5. This CDR3 is built from 16 residues. CDR3 nucleotides: TGTGCCAGCAGTCGAGGGACTAGCGGGAGGTTAGATACGCAGTATTTT. The encoded protein is CASSRGTSGRLDTQYF.

The rearrangement joins TRBV7-3 to TRBJ1-1; a weak D match, TRBD1 (6 bases). CDR1 and CDR2 (germline): SGHTA, FQGTGA. Between the trimmed V and J ends, which lost 6 bases and 4 bases, there was a span of 18 bases. CDR3 size: 15 residues. The CDR3 bases are TGTGCCAGCAGACCTCAGGGGAATTTCGGCACTGAAGCTTTCTTT. It codes for CASRPQGNFGTEAFF. Combining the CDR3 with reference TRBV7-3 and TRBJ1-1 gives the whole variable domain GAGVSQTPSNKVTEKGKYVELRCDPISGHTALYWYRQSLGQGPEFLIYFQGTGAADDSGLPNDRFFAVRPEGSVSTLKIQRTERGDSAVYLCASRPQGNFGTEAFFGQGTRLTVV.

This chain joins TRBV3-1 (or the pseudogene TRBV3-2) and TRBJ1-5, with no clear D. CDR1 and CDR2 (germline): LGHDT, YNNKEL (reference sequence). There are 15 residues in the CDR3. The ends were cut back, 0 bases at V and 1 base at J, with 7 bases in the middle. Written as DNA, the CDR3 is TGTGCCAGCAGCCAAGATAGACTGAGCAATCAGCCCCAGCATTTT. Translation: CASSQDRLSNQPQHF.

The rearrangement links TRBV7-8 to TRBJ2-1; TRBD1 is a possible D gene (5 bases). V was cut by 6 bases and J by 2 bases, with 17 bases left in between. This CDR3 region has 16 residues. The germline CDR1 and CDR2 sequences are SGHVS and FQNEAQ. The DNA for the CDR3 is TGTGCCAGCAGTGACGACAGTCTGATTACCTACAATGAGCAGTTCTTC. This codes for CASSDDSLITYNEQFF.

This CDR3 is CASSPGLANEQFF. The CDR3 DNA reads as TGTGCCAGCTCCCCGGGACTAGCTAATGAGCAGTTCTTC. The chain links TRBV18 to TRBJ2-1; 9 bases line up with TRBD2. The V gene's germline CDR1 is KGHSH and CDR2 LQKENI. The trim removed 6 bases at V and 7 bases at J, leaving 4 bases unmatched. CDR3 length equals 13 residues.

This chain links TRBV30 with TRBJ1-2; D is unresolved. This CDR3 is 11 amino acids long. Looked up from germline, CDR1 is GTSNPN and CDR2 is SVGIG (reference sequence). V lost 0 bases and J 5 bases, leaving 4 bases between the germline ends. The CDR3 bases are TGTGCCTGGAGTGTAGGATATGGCTACACCTTC. Protein: CAWSVGYGYTF.

The J gene is TRBJ2-7, the V gene TRBV18, with D perhaps TRBD1 (6 bases). CDR1 and CDR2 from the germline V gene are KGHSH and LQKENI. With 1 base removed from V and 6 bases from J, the gap between germline ends came to 16 bases. The CDR3 consists of 15 residues. CDR3 DNA sequence: TGTGCCAGCTCACCACGGCAGGGGACGGTATTCGAGCAGTACGTC. Its translation: CASSPRQGTVFEQYV.

At least ten counts were recorded for this clone. Other DNA sequences in this specimen translate into the identical CDR3. The rearrangement joins TRBV6-2 or TRBV6-3 to TRBJ1-2; perhaps TRBD1 as D (5 bases). Trimming removed 2 bases from V and 2 bases from J, with 6 bases in between. The CDR3 is made up of 13 amino acids. Germline values: CDR1 MNHEY, CDR2 SVGEGT. The CDR3 bases are TGTGCCAGCAGTTACCGGGACAACTATGGCTACACCTTC. This encodes CASSYRDNYGYTF.